This passage covers 20 T cell receptor beta chains from one sample sequenced in a study of CD8 T cells in ankylosing spondylitis. Each CDR3 protein is one row after TCRdb ran MiXCR on the 5' RACE reads. This table holds about 110,000 distinct CDR3 sequences, around 24% found once. The sample consisted of synovial fluid, either unsorted or a sorted T cell fraction (not recorded which). Source of these receptors: a male donor with ankylosing spondylitis.

CDR3 protein: CSVGQETQYF. The CDR3 DNA is TGCAGCGTGGGCCAAGAGACCCAGTACTTC. This chain links TRBV29-1 with TRBJ2-5, with D hard to call. The CDR3 has 10 residues. Germline CDR1 is SQVTM and CDR2 is ANQGSEA. Trimming took 6 bases from V and 1 from J, leaving 3 bases between them.

This clonotype was found a few times. CDR3 region: CAISEWLVSTEAFF. For the CDR3, the DNA is TGTGCCATCAGTGAGTGGTTGGTTAGCACTGAAGCTTTCTTT. The chain recombines TRBV10-3 with TRBJ1-1; D is uncertain. Trimming cost V 1 base and J 4 bases, with 10 bases left between them. Looked up from germline, CDR1 is ENHRY and CDR2 is SYGVKD. There are 14 residues in the CDR3.

The chain couples TRBV13 to TRBJ2-7; no definite D call. The germline CDR1 and CDR2 sequences are PRHDT and FYEKMQ (reference sequence). The CDR3 spans 15 residues. Deletions cut 5 bases from V and 0 bases from J, with 14 bases between. This CDR3 reads CASSGRMAISYEQYF. The CDR3 DNA sequence: TGTGCCAGCAGCGGGCGGATGGCAATCTCCTACGAGCAGTACTTC.

The gene calls are TRBV6-1 and TRBJ2-2, with 7 bases aligning to TRBD2. The CDR3 loop spans 13 amino acids. The V gene's germline CDR1 is MNHNS and CDR2 SASEGT. Trimming at V came to 7 bases and at J to 5 bases, leaving 4 bases not matched to a gene. The CDR3, as DNA: TGTGCCAGCAATGAGCGGGAAACCGGGGAGCTGTTTTTT. Residues: CASNERETGELFF.

At least ten counts were recorded for this clonotype. This sequence joins TRBV7-2 and TRBJ2-4, with TRBD2 as a possible D gene (5 bases). The V and J ends lost 5 bases and 2 bases respectively, with 10 bases between them. The V gene's germline CDR1 is SGHTA and CDR2 FQGNSA. The CDR3 contains 14 residues. The chain's CDR3 is CASSPPGTKNIQYF. The CDR3, as DNA: TGTGCCAGCAGCCCCCCGGGGACCAAAAACATTCAGTACTTC.

At least ten counts were recorded for this clonotype. The CDR3 region has the DNA TGCAGCGTTGAATTTTGGGGCGAGGTCAAGAACATTCAGTACTTC. It specifies CSVEFWGEVKNIQYF. The genes are TRBV29-1 and TRBJ2-4, with D possibly TRBD1 on 5 matching bases. Germline lookup yields CDR1 SQVTM and CDR2 ANQGSEA. The CDR3 spans 15 residues. The ends were cut back, 2 bases at V and 7 bases at J, with 18 bases in the middle.

The CDR3, as DNA: TGCGCCAGCAGCTTTGAGGGGGCCACCGGGGAGCTGTTTTTT. Residues: CASSFEGATGELFF. The rearrangement links TRBV5-1 to TRBJ2-2; 7 nucleotides agree with TRBD1. Germline lookup yields CDR1 SGHRS and CDR2 YFSETQ. J gave up 4 bases and V 2 bases, and 2 bases lay outside the gene matches. This CDR3 region has 14 residues.

This clonotype has a count of ten or more. The chain recombines TRBV7-9 with TRBJ2-5; 8 positions match TRBD2. V lost 2 bases, J lost 5 bases, and 7 bases stayed unmatched. This CDR3 comprises 15 residues. Germline V gene lookup returns CDR1 SEHNR and CDR2 FQNEAQ (reference sequence). The CDR3 is CASSLIREGDETQYF. DNA of the CDR3: TGTGCCAGCAGCTTAATACGGGAGGGAGATGAGACCCAGTACTTC.

In regard to this clonotype: At one end the junction does not follow the germline gene, possibly because of a read error. This rearrangement joins TRBV7-9 to TRBJ1-3; no reliable D call. Germline V lookup: CDR1 SEHNR, CDR2 FQNEAQ (reference sequence). This CDR3 has 14 amino acids. CDR3 DNA: TGTGCCAGCAGCTTAGCAGGAGCTGGAAACACCATATATTTC. Translating it yields CASSLAGAGNTIYF.

In its sample, this clonotype was seen a few times. CDR3 loop: CASTLGALSNQPQHF. Here the CDR3 DNA reads TGTGCCAGTACTCTAGGGGCCCTGAGCAATCAGCCCCAGCATTTT. This chain uses TRBV19 with TRBJ1-5, with a possible D match to TRBD1 (5 bases). V lost 7 bases and J lost 1, with 14 bases in between. The CDR3 has 15 amino acids. The V gene's germline CDR1 is LNHDA and CDR2 SQIVND (reference sequence). The whole variable domain, filled in from reference TRBV19 and TRBJ1-5, reads DGGITQSPKYLFRKEGQNVTLSCEQNLNHDAMYWYRQDPGQGLRLIYYSQIVNDFQKGDIAEGYSVSREKKESFPLTVTSAQKNPTAFYLCASTLGALSNQPQHFGDGTRLSIL.

This clonotype was seen many times. The V gene is TRBV12-3 or TRBV12-4, the J gene TRBJ2-7, with 11 positions matching TRBD1. The ends lost 6 bases at V and 2 bases at J; junction bases unmatched: 9. The CDR3 spans 16 residues. The CDR3 bases are TGTGCCAGCAGCCTGAACCCGGGACAGGGGGCCTACGAGCAGTACTTC. Translated: CASSLNPGQGAYEQYF.

This chain connects TRBV6-4 to TRBJ2-1, with D tentatively TRBD2 (5 bases). The last part of the DNA fits TRBJ2-7 better; the J call may be wrong. The CDR3 runs to 19 residues. Germline V lookup: CDR1 MRHNA, CDR2 SNTAGT. The CDR3 bases are TGTGCCAGCAGTACACCAATGGGCGGGCGCATGAGCTCCTACAATGAGCAGTACTTC. Protein sequence: CASSTPMGGRMSSYNEQYF.

The chain carries TRBV5-1 and TRBJ2-5; TRBD2 matches at 9 bases. Germline assignment: CDR1 SGHRS and CDR2 YFSETQ. Trimming removed 4 bases from V and 3 bases from J; junction bases left unmatched: 7. The CDR3 is 15 amino acids. The DNA for the CDR3 is TGCGCCAGCAGCGGGTTGACTAGCGGTAAAGAGACCCAGTACTTC. Its translation: CASSGLTSGKETQYF.

The rearrangement uses TRBV20-1 and TRBJ2-2; a possible D gene is TRBD2 (5 bases). Trimming removed 3 bases at V and 7 bases at J, with 9 bases between. This CDR3 spans 12 amino acids. Germline-derived CDR1 and CDR2 are DFQATT and SNEGSKA (reference sequence). CDR3 sequence: CSASEGSGELFF. The CDR3 nucleotides are TGCAGTGCTAGTGAGGGAAGCGGGGAGCTGTTTTTT.

This clonotype was detected only a few times. The chain couples TRBV5-1 to TRBJ2-3, with 7 bases aligning to TRBD2. CDR3 length: 15 residues. After removal of 4 bases from V and 0 bases from J, the junction contained 5 bases not matched to a gene. The germline gives CDR1 SGHRS, CDR2 YFSETQ. The CDR3 loop is CASSPRLASTDTQYF. DNA for the CDR3: TGCGCCAGCAGCCCTAGACTAGCTAGCACAGATACGCAGTATTTT.

This chain uses TRBV3-1 with TRBJ1-2; 7 bases are a match to TRBD1. J gave up 8 bases and V 0 bases, and 9 bases lay outside the gene matches. Germline V gene lookup returns CDR1 LGHDT and CDR2 YNNKEL (reference sequence). The CDR3 length is 15 residues. The CDR3 sequence: CASSQDVVAGGGYTF. CDR3 nucleotides: TGTGCCAGCAGCCAAGACGTGGTGGCAGGGGGAGGCTACACCTTC.

This clonotype was detected only a few times. The rearrangement links TRBV2 to TRBJ1-6, with D possibly TRBD1 on 5 matching bases. V shed 2 bases and J shed 10 bases, with 12 bases lying between them. From germline, CDR1 is SNHLY and CDR2 FYNNEI. This CDR3 spans 14 amino acids. This CDR3 reads CASSERTGGSPLHF. The CDR3 nucleotides are TGTGCCAGCAGTGAAAGGACGGGGGGATCACCCCTCCACTTT.

This chain joins TRBV20-1 and TRBJ2-1, with D hard to call. The germline V gene encodes CDR1 DFQATT and CDR2 SNEGSKA (reference sequence). CDR3 length: 13 residues. V was cut by 1 base and J by 1 base, with 5 bases left in between. The CDR3 region is CSARVPSYNEQFF. The DNA of the CDR3 is TGCAGTGCTAGAGTGCCATCCTACAATGAGCAGTTCTTC.

The V and J genes are TRBV18 and TRBJ2-7; no firm D call. The CDR3 length is 14 residues. CDR1 and CDR2 from the germline V gene are KGHSH and LQKENI. The V gene lost 1 base and the J gene lost 0 bases, with 7 bases spanning the gap. CDR3 loop: CASSPQWNSYEQYF. In DNA, the CDR3 is TGTGCCAGCTCACCACAATGGAACTCCTACGAGCAGTACTTC.

This clonotype has a count of ten or more. J is TRBJ2-2 and V is TRBV5-4, with 11 bases matching TRBD2. The CDR3 spans 17 residues. Trimming took 4 bases from V and 0 from J; bases not matched to a gene: 5. Germline values: CDR1 SGHNT, CDR2 YYREEE (reference sequence). The DNA for the CDR3 is TGTGCCAGCAGCCCCCGGACTAGCGGGCCGAACACCGGGGAGCTGTTTTTT. This sequence encodes CASSPRTSGPNTGELFF.